A selection of T cell receptor beta chains follows, all from one sample in a study of T cell responses to AZD1222 COVID-19 vaccine. The protocol was immunoSEQ multiplex PCR, while the TCRdb copy is restricted to in-frame clones and leaves out a portion. The repertoire holds about 81,000 clones, with 85% to 95% as singletons. This sample comprised peripheral blood, obtained 28 days after the second AZD1222 dose. Every receptor here comes from an adult who received the AZD1222 COVID-19 vaccine. The CDR3 runs from the conserved cysteine through the conserved F or W. Each record gives: J gene, V gene, CDR3 protein.

TRBJ2-3,TRBV7-9,CASSLVAGGQTQYF
TRBJ1-6,TRBV3-1/TRBV3-2,CASSQVGGYNSPLHF
TRBJ2-7,TRBV10-3,CAISQSGSGVSYF
TRBJ1-1,TRBV4-1,CASSHSLDPYFMNTEAFF
TRBJ1-2,TRBV7-9,CASSARTGGYTF
TRBJ1-6,TRBV9,CASSVGLGRGNSPLHF
TRBJ1-1,TRBV5-1,CASSPGDLNTEAFF
TRBJ1-6,TRBV12-2,CASRVVINSPLHF
TRBJ1-2,TRBV10-3,CAISAGVGYTF
TRBJ2-7,TRBV27,CASRDPYEQYF
TRBJ1-4,TRBV28,CASSFGTMREKLFF
TRBJ1-2,TRBV29-1,CSVESQTYGYTF
TRBJ2-7,TRBV7-2,CASSLGFHEQYF
TRBJ1-5,TRBV6-6,CASSQGVGNQPQHF